These 18 T cell receptor beta chains share one sample of origin, sequenced in a study of T cells in Graves' hyperthyroidism and ophthalmopathy. Amplification of TCR beta CDR3 regions used RNA as the template. Carried out on the TCR CDR3, a first-round RT-PCR used the HTBI primer set. MiXCR, applied by TCRdb to the multiplex PCR reads, yields one record per CDR3 protein. The top ten clones hold less than 55% of a sample with around 570,000 distinct CDR3 sequences, roughly 21% of them seen once. Sequenced material: blood. These receptors all stem from a man in his forties with Graves' ophthalmopathy.

The CDR3 region is CASSPLKGKGAYNEQFF. CDR3 coding DNA: TGTGCCAGCAGTCCTTTAAAGGGTAAAGGGGCCTACAATGAGCAGTTCTTC. V gene TRBV28 combines with J gene TRBJ2-1, with D tentatively TRBD1 (5 bases). The CDR3 extends over 17 amino acids. CDR1 and CDR2 (germline): MDHEN, SYDVKM. The germline V and J ends were trimmed by 5 bases and 2 bases, with 19 bases remaining between them.

This clonotype was detected ten times or more. This CDR3 reads CASRTLGQGGDYEQYF. In DNA, the CDR3 is TGTGCCAGCAGAACACTGGGACAGGGGGGGGACTACGAGCAGTACTTC. This chain joins TRBV6-1 and TRBJ2-7, with 11 bases lining up with TRBD1. CDR1 MNHNS and CDR2 SASEGT come from the germline V gene. The CDR3 consists of 16 residues. After removal of 6 bases from V and 3 bases from J, the junction contained 10 bases not matched to a gene.

This clonotype came up a few times. The chain couples TRBV7-9 to TRBJ2-7; D gene ambiguous. Trimming took 4 bases from V and 0 from J, leaving 4 bases between them. This CDR3 is 12 amino acids long. CDR1 SEHNR and CDR2 FQNEAQ come from the germline V gene (reference sequence). CDR3 region: CASSWDSYEQYF. CDR3 DNA: TGTGCCAGCAGCTGGGACTCCTACGAGCAGTACTTC.

The chain couples TRBV30 to TRBJ2-3; the match to TRBD2 covers 9 bases. The CDR3 is made up of 14 amino acids. Germline loops: CDR1 GTSNPN, CDR2 SVGIG (reference sequence). Trimming at V came to 0 bases and at J to 6 bases, leaving 4 bases not matched to a gene. CDR3 loop: CAWSVAGGGDTQYF. The DNA for the CDR3 is TGTGCCTGGAGTGTAGCGGGAGGTGGGGATACGCAGTATTTT.

The J gene is TRBJ1-5, the V gene TRBV6-9, with TRBD1 as a possible D gene (6 bases). The CDR3 is 16 amino acids. Per germline, CDR1 MNHGY and CDR2 SVAAGI. Trimming pared 4 bases from V and 1 base from J, leaving 14 bases between. The CDR3 reads CASSSGQRKSNQPQHF. The CDR3 DNA reads TGTGCCAGCAGTTCCGGACAGCGAAAAAGCAATCAGCCCCAGCATTTT.

V is TRBV20-1 and J is TRBJ1-2, with D possibly matching TRBD1 (6 bases). Germline V gives CDR1 DFQATT, CDR2 SNEGSKA (reference sequence). This CDR3 region has 12 residues. V was pared by 8 bases and J by 4 bases, with 14 bases between. The CDR3 spells CSTTGSLYGYTF. The DNA of the CDR3 is TGCAGTACTACAGGGTCCCTCTATGGCTACACCTTC.

V is TRBV24-1 and J is TRBJ2-5; TRBD2 aligns across 7 bases. Germline V gene data show CDR1 as KGHDR and CDR2 as SFDVKD. J lost 7 bases, V lost 3 bases, and 10 bases had no gene match. The CDR3 extends over 15 amino acids. The CDR3 region has the DNA TGTGCCACCAGTGATACGGGAGGTTTGAGCGGGACCCAGTACTTC. Translated: CATSDTGGLSGTQYF.

This clonotype occurred many times. This sequence joins TRBV30 and TRBJ2-1; 11 bases are shared with TRBD2. The V gene end was trimmed by 5 bases and the J gene end by 8 bases; junction bases not matched to a gene: 8. Germline CDR1 reads GTSNPN; CDR2 reads SVGIG (reference sequence). The CDR3 loop spans 14 amino acids. For the CDR3, the DNA is TGTGCCTGGGATAGCGGGAGGGCCTTCGATGAGCAGTTCTTC. Residues: CAWDSGRAFDEQFF.

This clonotype was counted many times. The chain is built from TRBV10-3 and TRBJ1-2; 9 positions match TRBD1. The CDR3 totals 13 residues. Germline CDR1 and CDR2: ENHRY and SYGVKD. V lost 8 bases to trimming and J lost 3 bases; unmatched junction nucleotides: 4. The CDR3 DNA sequence: TGTGCCATCTCGGGACAGGGCCACTATGGCTACACCTTC. Amino acid sequence: CAISGQGHYGYTF.

This rearrangement joins TRBV7-2 to TRBJ2-3, with 11 bases aligning to TRBD2. Germline V CDR1 and CDR2: SGHTA, FQGNSA. The junction had 6 bases not matched to a gene; V was cut back by 4 bases and J by 6 bases. This CDR3 has 15 residues. The CDR3 DNA sequence: TGTGCCAGCAGCTCTATAGCGGGAGGGCCTGATACGCAGTATTTT. Translating gives CASSSIAGGPDTQYF.

This clonotype was observed a handful of times. The genes are TRBV2 and TRBJ1-1, with D hard to call. Per the germline V gene, CDR1 is SNHLY and CDR2 is FYNNEI. This CDR3 is 12 amino acids long. Trimming shortened V by 6 bases and J by 6 bases, and 11 bases separated the two germline ends. CDR3 nucleotides: TGTGCCAGCAGGTCCTCGGCGGCTGAAGCTTTCTTT. It encodes CASRSSAAEAFF.

This clonotype occurred many times. The V and J genes are TRBV12-3 or TRBV12-4 and TRBJ2-7; 10 bases map to TRBD1. V lost 4 bases to trimming and J lost 3 bases; unmatched junction nucleotides: 6. The CDR3 length is 15 residues. The CDR3: CASSYRRTGGYEQYF. CDR3 nucleotides: TGTGCCAGCAGTTATCGTCGGACAGGGGGCTACGAGCAGTACTTC.

The chain combines TRBV5-5 with TRBJ2-6; D may be TRBD1 or TRBD2 (6 bases each). Germline V gene lookup returns CDR1 SGHKS and CDR2 YYEKEE (reference sequence). V lost 2 bases, J lost 0 bases, and 18 bases lay in between. This CDR3 has 19 amino acids. As DNA, the CDR3 is TGTGCCAGCAGCTTACGGACTCGGGGGCTTGTCTCTGGGGCCAACGTCCTGACTTTC. Translated, it gives CASSLRTRGLVSGANVLTF. Based on the CDR3 plus reference TRBV5-5 and TRBJ2-6, the full variable domain is DAGVTQSPTHLIKTRGQQVTLRCSPISGHKSVSWYQQVLGQGPQFIFQYYEKEERGRGNFPDRFSARQFPNYSSELNVNALLLGDSALYLCASSLRTRGLVSGANVLTFGAGSRLTVL.

This clonotype was seen a few times. The genes are TRBV4-1 and TRBJ1-5; 7 nucleotides match TRBD1. The CDR3 spans 15 residues. V shed 0 bases, J shed 6 bases, and the junction held 5 bases outside the gene matches. Germline CDR1 MGHRA, CDR2 YSYEKL. The CDR3 DNA is TGCGCCAGCAGCCAAGATGACAGGGAAAGTCAGCCCCAGCATTTT. The encoded protein is CASSQDDRESQPQHF.

This clonotype was seen more than once but under ten times. The chain's CDR3 is CASRAGTGRGEAFF. The DNA of the CDR3 is TGTGCCAGCAGAGCCGGGACAGGCAGAGGTGAAGCTTTCTTT. The chain combines TRBV6-4 with TRBJ1-1; TRBD1 matches 8 bases. The junction had 10 bases not matched to a gene; V was cut back by 6 bases and J by 7 bases. This CDR3 comprises 14 residues. Germline V CDR1 and CDR2: MRHNA, SNTAGT.

This clonotype was recorded a few times. This chain connects TRBV6-2 or TRBV6-3 to TRBJ1-2; 7 nucleotides align to TRBD1. Germline CDR1 is MNHEY and CDR2 is SVGEGT. This CDR3 region has 13 residues. The ends lost 5 bases at V and 7 bases at J; junction bases unmatched: 7. CDR3 sequence reads: CASSPGTVGGYTF. CDR3 bases: TGTGCCAGCAGTCCAGGGACAGTTGGTGGCTACACCTTC.

The rearrangement joins TRBV5-4 to TRBJ1-6; TRBD1 agrees at 9 bases. V trimming: 4 bases; J trimming: 2 bases; junction bases outside the gene matches: 13. The CDR3 extends over 19 amino acids. CDR1 and CDR2 from the germline V gene are SGHNT and YYREEE (reference sequence). CDR3 nucleotides: TGTGCCAGCAGCAGGACAGGGGCCTCGCTCGGAGCCTATAATTCACCCCTCCACTTT. It encodes CASSRTGASLGAYNSPLHF.

This clonotype was recorded a few times. A much more abundant neighbour one base away suggests this may be a read error. The chain joins TRBV28 to TRBJ1-1; D ambiguous. The germline V gene has CDR1 MDHEN and CDR2 SYDVKM. This CDR3 contains 14 residues. CDR3 bases: TGTGCCATCAGTAGTCCGGGTTCTCTGTCTGAAGCTTTCTTT. Protein sequence: CAISSPGSLSEAFF.